The entry that follows covers one TCR beta chain sequence. Its specificity is not known. This record comes from a study of cytomegalovirus exposure and HLA in healthy donors. V gave up 6 bases and J gave up 6 bases, with 3 bases separating them. Germline-derived CDR1 and CDR2 are SNHLY and FYNNEI. The CDR3 spans 10 residues. This PCR relied on a set of 60 Vbeta primers and 13 Jbeta primers. Data came from immunoSEQ multiplex PCR; TCRdb stores just in-frame clones and leaves some out. The data show about 130,000 clones, about 80% seen once. Study results and caveats: CMV serostatus was the sole immune exposure data available.

The gene calls are TRBV2 and TRBJ2-1, with D uncertain. This TCR came from a boy younger than 10 in good health and CMV-seronegative. The sequenced material came from PBMCs. The CDR3 coding sequence is TGTGCCAGCAGGGCCAATGAGCAGTTCTTC. It yields the protein CASRANEQFF.